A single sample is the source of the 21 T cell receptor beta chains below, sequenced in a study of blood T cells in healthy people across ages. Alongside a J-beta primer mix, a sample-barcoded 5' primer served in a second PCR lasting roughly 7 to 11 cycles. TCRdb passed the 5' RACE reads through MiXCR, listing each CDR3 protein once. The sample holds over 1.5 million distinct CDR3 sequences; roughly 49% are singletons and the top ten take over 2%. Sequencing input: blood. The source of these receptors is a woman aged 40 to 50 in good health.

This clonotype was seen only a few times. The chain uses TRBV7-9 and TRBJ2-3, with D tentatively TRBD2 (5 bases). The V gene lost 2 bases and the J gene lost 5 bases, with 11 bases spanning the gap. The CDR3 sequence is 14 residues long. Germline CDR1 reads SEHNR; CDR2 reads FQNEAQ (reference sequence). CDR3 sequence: CASSLSGVLDTQYF. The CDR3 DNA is TGTGCCAGCAGCTTATCCGGGGTTTTAGATACGCAGTATTTT. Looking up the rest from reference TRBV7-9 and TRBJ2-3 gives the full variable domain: DTGVSQNPRHKITKRGQNVTFRCDPISEHNRLYWYRQTLGQGPEFLTYFQNEAQLEKSRLLSDRFSAERPKGSFSTLEIQRTEQGDSAMYLCASSLSGVLDTQYFGPGTRLTVL.

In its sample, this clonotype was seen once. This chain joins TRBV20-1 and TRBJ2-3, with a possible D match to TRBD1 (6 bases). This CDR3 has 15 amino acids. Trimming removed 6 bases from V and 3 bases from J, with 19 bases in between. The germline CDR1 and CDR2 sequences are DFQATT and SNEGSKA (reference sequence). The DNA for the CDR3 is TGCAGTGCAAACCGTCAGGGGAGTTATACAGATACGCAGTATTTT. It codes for CSANRQGSYTDTQYF.

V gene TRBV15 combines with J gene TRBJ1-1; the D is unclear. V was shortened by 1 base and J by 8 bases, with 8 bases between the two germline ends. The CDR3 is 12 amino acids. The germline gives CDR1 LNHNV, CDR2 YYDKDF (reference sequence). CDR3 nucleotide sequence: TGTGCCACCAGCAGAGGAGGAGGGGAAGCTTTCTTT. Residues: CATSRGGGEAFF.

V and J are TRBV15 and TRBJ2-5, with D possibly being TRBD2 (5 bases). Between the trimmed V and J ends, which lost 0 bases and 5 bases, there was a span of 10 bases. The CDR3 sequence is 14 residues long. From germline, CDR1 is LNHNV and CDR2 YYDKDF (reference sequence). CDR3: CATSRDFGEETQYF. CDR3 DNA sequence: TGTGCCACCAGCAGAGATTTCGGGGAGGAGACCCAGTACTTC.

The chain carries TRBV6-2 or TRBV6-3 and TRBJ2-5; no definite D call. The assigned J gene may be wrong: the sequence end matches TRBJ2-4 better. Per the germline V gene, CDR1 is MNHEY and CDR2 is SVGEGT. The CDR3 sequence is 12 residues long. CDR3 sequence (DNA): TGTGCCAGCAGTTACGTCGGGTGCATTCAGTACTTC. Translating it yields CASSYVGCIQYF.

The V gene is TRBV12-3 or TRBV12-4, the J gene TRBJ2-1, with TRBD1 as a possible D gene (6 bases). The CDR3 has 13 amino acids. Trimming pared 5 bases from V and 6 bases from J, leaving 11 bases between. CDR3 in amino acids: CASSPQGINEQFF. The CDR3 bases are TGTGCCAGCAGTCCTCAGGGGATCAATGAGCAGTTCTTC.

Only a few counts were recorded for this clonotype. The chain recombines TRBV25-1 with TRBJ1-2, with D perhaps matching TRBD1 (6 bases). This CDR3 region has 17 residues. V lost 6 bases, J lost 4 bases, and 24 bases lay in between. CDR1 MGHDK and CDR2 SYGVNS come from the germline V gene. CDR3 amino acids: CASSLQGRDTGTYGYTF. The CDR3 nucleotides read TGTGCCAGCAGCCTTCAGGGCCGGGACACAGGAACCTATGGCTACACCTTC.

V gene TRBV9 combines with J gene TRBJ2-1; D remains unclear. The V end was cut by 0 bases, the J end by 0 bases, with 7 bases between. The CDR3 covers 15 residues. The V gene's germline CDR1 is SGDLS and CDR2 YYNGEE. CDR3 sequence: CASSVGGISYNEQFF. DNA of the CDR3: TGTGCCAGCAGCGTAGGGGGAATCTCCTACAATGAGCAGTTCTTC.

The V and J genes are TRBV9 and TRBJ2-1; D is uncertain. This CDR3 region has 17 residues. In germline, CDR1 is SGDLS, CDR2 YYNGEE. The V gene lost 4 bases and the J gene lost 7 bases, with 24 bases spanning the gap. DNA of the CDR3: TGTGCCAGCAGCCCTCGTCGAGTAGCCGGTGGTGGAAATGAGCAGTTCTTC. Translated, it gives CASSPRRVAGGGNEQFF.

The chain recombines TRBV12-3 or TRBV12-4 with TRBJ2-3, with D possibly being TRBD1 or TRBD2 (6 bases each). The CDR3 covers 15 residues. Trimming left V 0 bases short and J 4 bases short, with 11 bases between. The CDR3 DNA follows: TGTGCCAGCAGTTTAGCGGGGGGCAGCCCAGATACGCAGTATTTT. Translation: CASSLAGGSPDTQYF.

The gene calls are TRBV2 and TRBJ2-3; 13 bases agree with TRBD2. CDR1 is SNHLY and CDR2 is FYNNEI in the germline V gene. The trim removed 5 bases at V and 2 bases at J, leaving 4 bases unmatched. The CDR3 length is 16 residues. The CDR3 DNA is TGTGCCAGCAGTAGGGGACTAGCGGGGTTCACAGATACGCAGTATTTT. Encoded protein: CASSRGLAGFTDTQYF.

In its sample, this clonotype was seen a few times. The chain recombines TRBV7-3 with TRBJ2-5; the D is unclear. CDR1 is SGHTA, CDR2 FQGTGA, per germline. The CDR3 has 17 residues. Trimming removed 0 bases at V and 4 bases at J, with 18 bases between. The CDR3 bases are TGTGCCAGCAGCTTAACCCCAAGACAATCCCAAGGAGAGACCCAGTACTTC. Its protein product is CASSLTPRQSQGETQYF.

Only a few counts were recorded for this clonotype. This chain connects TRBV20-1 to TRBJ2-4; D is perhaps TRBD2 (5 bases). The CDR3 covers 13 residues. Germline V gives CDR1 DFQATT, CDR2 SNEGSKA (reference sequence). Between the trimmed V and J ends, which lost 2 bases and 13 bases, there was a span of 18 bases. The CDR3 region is CSARHPRTCTQYF. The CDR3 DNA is TGCAGTGCTAGACACCCCCGGACTTGTACCCAGTACTTC.

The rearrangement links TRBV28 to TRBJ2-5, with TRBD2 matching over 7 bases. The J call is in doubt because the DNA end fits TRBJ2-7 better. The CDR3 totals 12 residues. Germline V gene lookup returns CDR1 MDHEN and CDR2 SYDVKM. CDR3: CASKAGVREQYF. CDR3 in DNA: TGTGCCAGCAAGGCGGGGGTTCGCGAGCAGTACTTC.

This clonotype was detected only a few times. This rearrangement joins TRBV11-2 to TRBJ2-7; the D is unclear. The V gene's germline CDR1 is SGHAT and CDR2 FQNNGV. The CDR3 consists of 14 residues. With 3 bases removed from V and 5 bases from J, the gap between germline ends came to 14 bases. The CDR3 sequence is CASSLRQVPNEQYF. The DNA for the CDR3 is TGTGCCAGCAGCTTGAGGCAGGTCCCCAACGAGCAGTACTTC. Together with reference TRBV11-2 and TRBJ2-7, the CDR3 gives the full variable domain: EAGVAQSPRYKIIEKRQSVAFWCNPISGHATLYWYQQILGQGPKLLIQFQNNGVVDDSQLPKDRFSAERLKGVDSTLKIQPAKLEDSAVYLCASSLRQVPNEQYFGPGTRLTVT.

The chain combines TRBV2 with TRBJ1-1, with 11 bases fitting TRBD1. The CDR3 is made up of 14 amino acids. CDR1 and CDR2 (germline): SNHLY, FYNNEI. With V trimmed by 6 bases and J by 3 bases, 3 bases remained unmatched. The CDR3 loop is CASRGQGGDTEAFF. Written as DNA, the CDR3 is TGTGCCAGCAGGGGACAGGGGGGGGACACTGAAGCTTTCTTT.

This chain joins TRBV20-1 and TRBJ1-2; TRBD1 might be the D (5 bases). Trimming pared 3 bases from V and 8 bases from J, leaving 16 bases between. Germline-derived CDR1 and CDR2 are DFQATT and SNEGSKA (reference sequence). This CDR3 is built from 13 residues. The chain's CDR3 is CSASMPGNIGYTF. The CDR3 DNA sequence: TGCAGTGCTAGTATGCCAGGGAATATAGGCTACACCTTC.

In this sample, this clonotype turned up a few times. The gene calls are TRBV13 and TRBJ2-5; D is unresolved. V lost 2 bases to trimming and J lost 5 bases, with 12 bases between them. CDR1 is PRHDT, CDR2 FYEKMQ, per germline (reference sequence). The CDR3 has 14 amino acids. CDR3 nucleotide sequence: TGTGCCAGCAGCTTAAGGATCCTACCGGAGACCCAGTACTTC. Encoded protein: CASSLRILPETQYF. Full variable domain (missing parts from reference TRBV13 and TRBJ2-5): AAGVIQSPRHLIKEKRETATLKCYPIPRHDTVYWYQQGPGQDPQFLISFYEKMQSDKGSIPDRFSAQQFSDYHSELNMSSLELGDSALYFCASSLRILPETQYFGPGTRLLVL.

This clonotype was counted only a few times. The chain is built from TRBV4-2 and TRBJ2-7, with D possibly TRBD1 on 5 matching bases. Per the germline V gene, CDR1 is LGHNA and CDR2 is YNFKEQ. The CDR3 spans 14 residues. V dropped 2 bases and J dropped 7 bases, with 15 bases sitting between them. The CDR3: CASSQRSAPGEQYF. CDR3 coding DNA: TGTGCCAGCAGCCAACGGTCCGCGCCAGGGGAGCAGTACTTC.

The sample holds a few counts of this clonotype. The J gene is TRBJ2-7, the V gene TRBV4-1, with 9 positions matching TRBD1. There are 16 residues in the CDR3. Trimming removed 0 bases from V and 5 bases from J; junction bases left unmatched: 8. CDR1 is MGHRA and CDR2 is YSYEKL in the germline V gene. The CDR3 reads CASSQDLGQGSHEQYF. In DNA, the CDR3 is TGCGCCAGCAGCCAAGATCTTGGACAGGGGAGCCACGAGCAGTACTTC.

For the CDR3, the DNA is TGCAGTGCCCGGCGGGACCCCAATGAGCAGTTCTTC. The encoded protein is CSARRDPNEQFF. The rearrangement links TRBV20-1 to TRBJ2-1; maybe TRBD2 (6 bases). V was pared by 6 bases and J by 6 bases, with 12 bases between. The CDR3 has 12 residues. CDR1 is DFQATT, CDR2 SNEGSKA, per germline (reference sequence).